Each of the 26 T cell receptor beta chains below was sequenced from the same sample in a study of CD8+ T cells in alopecia areata. Following extraction, RNA underwent reverse transcription to cDNA, which served as the sequencing template. Here immunoSEQ multiplex PCR was the method, and the copy in TCRdb shows in-frame clones only, minus some. The sample carries about 64,000 clones, 44% recorded once. Input material: NKG2D-low CD8+ T cells sorted from blood. All receptors come from a human donor with alopecia areata.

The rearrangement links TRBV9 to TRBJ2-2, with unresolved D. CDR1 and CDR2 from the germline V gene are SGDLS and YYNGEE. The V and J ends lost 0 bases and 4 bases respectively, with 4 bases between them. The CDR3 is 13 residues long. CDR3 coding DNA: TGTGCCAGCAGCGTAGCTTCCACCGGGGAGCTGTTTTTT. It is translated as CASSVASTGELFF. Variable domain in full (rest from reference TRBV9 and TRBJ2-2): DSGVTQTPKHLITATGQRVTLRCSPRSGDLSVYWYQQSLDQGLQFLIQYYNGEERAKGNILERFSAQQFPDLHSELNLSSLELGDSALYFCASSVASTGELFFGEGSRLTVL.

The CDR3 region has the DNA TGCGCCAGCAGCCAAGGTTTGGCGTGGACTGAAGCTTTCTTT. This codes for CASSQGLAWTEAFF. V and J are TRBV4-1 and TRBJ1-1; D is undetermined. CDR1 is MGHRA and CDR2 is YSYEKL in the germline V gene. CDR3 length: 14 residues. The V gene lost 1 base and the J gene lost 5 bases, with 11 bases spanning the gap.

The chain joins TRBV4-2 to TRBJ2-2; no clear D gene. Between the trimmed V and J ends, which lost 4 bases and 0 bases, there was a span of 9 bases. Germline V gene data show CDR1 as LGHNA and CDR2 as YNFKEQ. CDR3 length: 15 amino acids. As DNA, the CDR3 is TGTGCCAGCAGCCGCGGACGGTCGAACACCGGGGAGCTGTTTTTT. Translated, it gives CASSRGRSNTGELFF.

A single count supports this clone. The chain carries TRBV27 and TRBJ2-1; D is perhaps TRBD1 (5 bases). The CDR3 has 14 amino acids. Germline loops: CDR1 MNHEY, CDR2 SMNVEV (reference sequence). V lost 11 bases, J lost 0 bases, and 14 bases lay in between. CDR3 protein: CAARGVGSYNEQFF. CDR3 in DNA: TGTGCCGCAAGGGGCGTAGGCTCCTACAATGAGCAGTTCTTC.

The genes are TRBV5-1 and TRBJ2-7, with unresolved D. Between the trimmed V and J ends, which lost 7 bases and 2 bases, there was a span of 13 bases. The CDR3 loop spans 13 amino acids. In germline, CDR1 is SGHRS, CDR2 YFSETQ. The CDR3 reads CASLIAHPYEQYF. DNA of the CDR3: TGCGCCAGCCTGATAGCTCATCCCTACGAGCAGTACTTC.

There are a few counts of this clone. The chain joins TRBV7-9 to TRBJ2-1; D call uncertain. Trimming removed 5 bases from V and 0 bases from J, with 14 bases in between. This CDR3 has 16 amino acids. Looked up from germline, CDR1 is SEHNR and CDR2 is FQNEAQ (reference sequence). Here the CDR3 reads CASSDQMIGSYNEQFF. As DNA, the CDR3 is TGTGCCAGCAGCGACCAGATGATTGGCTCCTACAATGAGCAGTTCTTC.

The chain links TRBV7-2 to TRBJ2-1, with 11 bases identical to TRBD2. The CDR3 contains 15 residues. Germline CDR1 is SGHTA and CDR2 is FQGNSA. V lost 8 bases, J lost 8 bases, and 11 bases stayed unmatched. CDR3 in amino acids: CASVTVSGGADEQFF. Written as DNA, the CDR3 is TGTGCCAGCGTAACGGTTAGCGGGGGGGCCGATGAGCAGTTCTTC.

The chain is built from TRBV5-6 and TRBJ2-1; TRBD1 aligns across 12 bases. Germline V gene data show CDR1 as SGHDT and CDR2 as YYEEEE. The CDR3 covers 14 residues. Trimming took 7 bases from V and 10 from J; bases not matched to a gene: 9. This CDR3 reads CASVVGTGGGEQFF. The CDR3 region has the DNA TGTGCCAGCGTGGTGGGGACAGGGGGCGGCGAGCAGTTCTTC.

The rearrangement uses TRBV6-5 and TRBJ1-1, with D unresolved. Germline V gene data show CDR1 as MNHEY and CDR2 as SVGAGI. The CDR3 consists of 14 residues. V was shortened by 0 bases and J by 0 bases, with 5 bases between the two germline ends. CDR3: CASSYSNLNTEAFF. The CDR3 DNA sequence: TGTGCCAGCAGTTACTCGAACCTGAACACTGAAGCTTTCTTT.

The chain couples TRBV27 to TRBJ2-1, with a tentative D call TRBD2 (5 bases). The V and J ends lost 5 bases and 8 bases respectively, with 10 bases between them. Germline loops: CDR1 MNHEY, CDR2 SMNVEV (reference sequence). The CDR3 covers 12 residues. The CDR3 DNA is TGTGCCAGCAGTCCCCAGAGGGATGAGCAGTTCTTC. Encoded protein: CASSPQRDEQFF.

V and J are TRBV9 and TRBJ2-7; D unresolved. Trimming took 0 bases from V and 3 from J, leaving 7 bases between them. This CDR3 has 13 residues. Germline V gene lookup returns CDR1 SGDLS and CDR2 YYNGEE. In nucleotides, the CDR3 is TGTGCCAGCAGCGTAGACCCGTACTACGAGCAGTACTTC. Protein: CASSVDPYYEQYF.

This clone has only a few counts. The V call is TRBV27, the J call TRBJ2-7; TRBD1 might be the D (5 bases). Germline V gives CDR1 MNHEY, CDR2 SMNVEV (reference sequence). The V end lost 5 bases, the J end lost 1 base, and 12 bases lay between the germline ends. The CDR3 sequence is 14 residues long. The CDR3 sequence: CASSPSRDSYEQYF. The CDR3 coding sequence is TGTGCCAGCAGTCCGTCCAGGGATTCCTACGAGCAGTACTTC.

The table lists this clone with a few counts. Other DNA sequences in this sample translate to the same CDR3. The chain recombines TRBV7-9 with TRBJ1-2; 7 bases align to TRBD1. The V and J ends lost 0 bases and 2 bases, in that order; junction bases with no gene match: 0. Germline V gene sequence: CDR1 SEHNR, CDR2 FQNEAQ (reference sequence). CDR3 length equals 14 residues. The CDR3 reads CASSLAGQNYGYTF. The CDR3, as DNA: TGTGCCAGCAGCTTAGCGGGACAGAACTATGGCTACACCTTC.

This clone appeared a single time. J is TRBJ1-1 and V is TRBV29-1, with D possibly being TRBD1 (5 bases). The CDR3 covers 12 residues. From germline, CDR1 is SQVTM and CDR2 ANQGSEA. Trimming removed 6 bases at V and 4 bases at J, with 12 bases between. This chain's CDR3 is CSVADKGTEAFF. CDR3 bases: TGCAGCGTGGCGGACAAGGGCACTGAAGCTTTCTTT.

The chain has TRBV7-9 and TRBJ1-1, with D possibly being TRBD1 (6 bases). The V end was cut by 5 bases, the J end by 2 bases, with 12 bases between. CDR3 length: 14 amino acids. Per the germline V gene, CDR1 is SEHNR and CDR2 is FQNEAQ (reference sequence). DNA of the CDR3: TGTGCCAGCAGCCTAGGGGGGATTAACACTGAAGCTTTCTTT. Protein product: CASSLGGINTEAFF.

This clone was picked up a small number of times. The chain couples TRBV29-1 to TRBJ2-3; possibly TRBD1 or TRBD2 for D (5 bases each). V lost 6 bases and J 6 bases, leaving 19 bases between the germline ends. The length of the CDR3 is 14 residues. CDR1 is SQVTM, CDR2 ANQGSEA, per germline. CDR3 sequence: CSVVGTEGWDTQYF. Written as DNA, the CDR3 is TGCAGCGTCGTGGGGACGGAAGGTTGGGATACGCAGTATTTT.

CDR3 residues: CACHRTGIDTQYF. In DNA, the CDR3 is TGTGCCTGCCACCGGACAGGGATAGATACGCAGTATTTT. The J gene is TRBJ2-3, the V gene TRBV30; the match to TRBD1 covers 8 bases. CDR1 and CDR2 (germline): GTSNPN, SVGIG (reference sequence). There are 13 residues in the CDR3. V was pared by 6 bases and J by 5 bases, with 7 bases of the junction left unmatched.

This chain links TRBV7-2 with TRBJ2-1, with 11 bases that match TRBD2. Trimming cost V 5 bases and J 2 bases; bases outside gene matches: 5. The CDR3 totals 16 residues. Per germline, CDR1 SGHTA and CDR2 FQGNSA. As DNA, the CDR3 is TGTGCCAGCAGCCCGGCACTAGCGGGGGCCTACAATGAGCAGTTCTTC. It encodes CASSPALAGAYNEQFF. Combining the CDR3 with reference TRBV7-2 and TRBJ2-1 gives the whole variable domain GAGVSQSPSNKVTEKGKDVELRCDPISGHTALYWYRQSLGQGLEFLIYFQGNSAPDKSGLPSDRFSAERTGGSVSTLTIQRTQQEDSAVYLCASSPALAGAYNEQFFGPGTRLTVL.

The DNA of the CDR3 is TGTGCCAGCAGCCCAGGGACAGGGGGATCCTACGAGCAGTACTTC. This translates into CASSPGTGGSYEQYF. V is TRBV5-6 and J is TRBJ2-7; 11 bases fit TRBD1. Germline V gene data show CDR1 as SGHDT and CDR2 as YYEEEE. V trimming: 4 bases; J trimming: 1 base; junction bases outside the gene matches: 4. The CDR3 has 15 amino acids.

This clone was recorded a few times. The chain recombines TRBV19 with TRBJ1-5, with D maybe TRBD1 (5 bases). V lost 3 bases and J 3 bases, leaving 12 bases between the germline ends. The CDR3 extends over 15 amino acids. The germline V gene has CDR1 LNHDA and CDR2 SQIVND (reference sequence). The CDR3 region is CASSIRDSLNQPQHF. CDR3 coding DNA: TGTGCCAGTAGTATCCGTGACAGCCTCAATCAGCCCCAGCATTTT.

This clone appeared a few times. The rearrangement uses TRBV5-1 and TRBJ2-7; D is possibly TRBD2 (5 bases). The CDR3 is 13 residues long. Trimming took 3 bases from V and 4 from J, leaving 11 bases between them. CDR1 and CDR2 (germline): SGHRS, YFSETQ. The CDR3 loop is CASSWAGGYEQYF. In DNA, the CDR3 is TGCGCCAGCAGCTGGGCAGGAGGATACGAGCAGTACTTC.

The rearrangement links TRBV5-1 to TRBJ2-2; D unclear. CDR1 and CDR2 from the germline V gene are SGHRS and YFSETQ. V lost 5 bases and J 5 bases, leaving 10 bases between the germline ends. This CDR3 is 13 amino acids long. The CDR3 sequence: CASRTGETGELFF. In DNA, the CDR3 is TGCGCCAGCAGGACTGGAGAGACCGGGGAGCTGTTTTTT.

This chain connects TRBV30 to TRBJ2-7; TRBD1 agrees at 9 bases. After removal of 0 bases from V and 2 bases from J, the junction contained 2 bases not matched to a gene. CDR1 is GTSNPN and CDR2 is SVGIG in the germline V gene (reference sequence). The length of the CDR3 is 14 residues. CDR3 DNA: TGTGCCTGGAGTGTAGGACAGGGGACCTACGAGCAGTACTTC. Protein sequence: CAWSVGQGTYEQYF.

This clone has just a few counts. V usage is TRBV6-4 and J usage is TRBJ2-1; unclear D gene. Germline V CDR1 and CDR2: MRHNA, SNTAGT. Trimming shortened V by 4 bases and J by 4 bases, and 8 bases separated the two germline ends. The CDR3 totals 13 residues. CDR3 coding DNA: TGTGCCAGCAGTGTATCGGGTTACAATGAGCAGTTCTTC. Translation gives CASSVSGYNEQFF.

The chain has TRBV19 and TRBJ1-5; D may be TRBD1 (5 bases). V lost 5 bases, J lost 4 bases, and 6 bases lay in between. The germline CDR1 and CDR2 sequences are LNHDA and SQIVND (reference sequence). There are 12 residues in the CDR3. The CDR3 DNA sequence: TGTGCCAGTAGTGGGGGGAATCAGCCCCAGCATTTT. As protein: CASSGGNQPQHF.

This clone has a handful of counts. The chain couples TRBV28 to TRBJ2-2; weak D call: TRBD1 (6 bases). V dropped 7 bases and J dropped 1 base, with 10 bases sitting between them. This CDR3 has 14 residues. In germline, CDR1 is MDHEN, CDR2 SYDVKM. CDR3 sequence: CASTATGNTGELFF. The CDR3 DNA reads TGTGCCAGCACCGCGACAGGGAACACCGGGGAGCTGTTTTTT.